Listed below are T cell receptor beta chains from one sample, sequenced in a study of blood T cells in healthy people across ages. Via MiXCR, TCRdb re-called the 5' RACE reads, giving one row per CDR3 protein. The sample lists about 1,800,000 distinct CDR3 sequences; roughly 27% were seen once. Specimen: blood. These receptor sequences come from a woman in her 30s in good health. Both conserved end residues are part of each CDR3. D genes are given only for firm matches. The size entry is marked missing in some rows and otherwise reads once, few, many or a size class.

clone_size	d_call	v_call	j_call	cdr3_nt	cdr3_aa
few	.	TRBV20-1	TRBJ2-1	TGCAGTGCTAGAGGGTACGTTACCGAACCCAATGAGCAGTTCTTC	CSARGYVTEPNEQFF
.	TRBD1	TRBV29-1	TRBJ1-6	TGCAGCGCCTCAGTGACAGGGCGGGATTCACCCCTCCACTTT	CSASVTGRDSPLHF
few	TRBD1	TRBV5-1	TRBJ1-1	TGCGCCACCTCGGACAGGGGTGGAATGAACACTGAAGCTTTCTTT	CATSDRGGMNTEAFF
few	TRBD1	TRBV5-1	TRBJ1-5	TGCGCCAGCAGCTGGACAGGGGGCAGTAATCAGCCCCAGCATTTT	CASSWTGGSNQPQHF
few	.	TRBV12-3/TRBV12-4	TRBJ2-2	TGTGCCAGCAATAAGGGGGGGAACACCGGGGAGCTGTTTTTT	CASNKGGNTGELFF
few	TRBD2	TRBV6-2/TRBV6-3	TRBJ2-1	TGTGCCAGCAGTTATGCCTGGGGGGGTCGGGGTCACAATGAGCAGTTCTTC	CASSYAWGGRGHNEQFF
few	TRBD1	TRBV7-9	TRBJ2-1	TGTGCCAGCAGCTTAGGGACAGGGGGCCATGAGCAGTTCTTC	CASSLGTGGHEQFF
many	TRBD2	TRBV5-5	TRBJ2-5	TGTGCCAGCAGCTTGGAGGTTAGCGGGAGGGCGGGAGAGACCCAGTACTTC	CASSLEVSGRAGETQYF
.	.	TRBV3-1	TRBJ2-5	TGTGCCAGCAGCCAAGCTCCGAGGGCCCAAGAGACCCAGTACTTC	CASSQAPRAQETQYF
few	.	TRBV5-1	TRBJ1-2	TGCGCCAGCGGCCCACCCGATGCTGCAAACTATGGCTACACCTTC	CASGPPDAANYGYTF
many	.	TRBV5-1	TRBJ1-2	TGCGCCAGCAGCTTGGTTGGGAGATATGGCTACACCTTC	CASSLVGRYGYTF
many	.	TRBV20-1	TRBJ2-6	TGCAGTGCTAGGAATGATGGGGCCAACGTCCTGACTTTC	CSARNDGANVLTF
few	TRBD2	TRBV6-5	TRBJ2-1	TGTGCCAGCAGTTACTCTGTGGCTAGCGGGTTCAATGAGCAGTTCTTC	CASSYSVASGFNEQFF
few	.	TRBV15	TRBJ1-4	TGTGCCACCAGCAGAGGTAGCGGGGCCAATGAAAAACTGTTTTTT	CATSRGSGANEKLFF
.	TRBD2	TRBV20-1	TRBJ2-1	TGCAGTGCCAAGGGAGCGGGACGGGAGCAGTTCTTC	CSAKGAGREQFF
few	.	TRBV4-1	TRBJ2-3	TGCGCCAGCAGCCAAATGCTAGATACGCAGTATTTT	CASSQMLDTQYF
.	.	TRBV3-1	TRBJ1-2	TGTGCCAGCAGCCAGACGGGGCAGGGTCGGGGCTACACCTTC	CASSQTGQGRGYTF
once	.	TRBV9	TRBJ2-7	TGTGCCAGCAGCGAGGACGGTACGACCTACAATGAGCAGTACTTC	CASSEDGTTYNEQYF
.	.	TRBV29-1	TRBJ2-3	TGCAGCGTTGAACTACAGGGTGTTCGGGTCACAGATACGCAGTATTTT	CSVELQGVRVTDTQYF
.	TRBD2	TRBV7-2	TRBJ2-3	TGTGCCAGCAGCTTAATGAGCGGGAGGGCCGCAGATACGCAGTATTTT	CASSLMSGRAADTQYF
few	TRBD2	TRBV5-1	TRBJ2-5	TGCGCCAGCAGCAGGAGGACTAGCGGGAGGGCGGAGACCCAGTACTTC	CASSRRTSGRAETQYF
few	.	TRBV20-1	TRBJ2-2	TGCAGTGCTAGAGATCCTCGGGCAGCTAACACCGGGGAGCTGTTTTTT	CSARDPRAANTGELFF
.	TRBD1	TRBV7-8	TRBJ1-2	TGTGCCAGCAGCCTTGGGGGCAGGGGGGCCTATGGCTACACCTTC	CASSLGGRGAYGYTF
few	TRBD1	TRBV5-1	TRBJ2-3	TGCGCCAGCAGCTTGGCCCCCGGGACAGGGGTCGGCACAGATACGCAGTATTTT	CASSLAPGTGVGTDTQYF
.	.	TRBV6-1	TRBJ1-1	TGTGCCGGCAGTGAGGGGGGCAGGAACACTGAAGCTTTCTTT	CAGSEGGRNTEAFF
.	TRBD1	TRBV5-1	TRBJ1-1	TGCGCCAGCAGCTCACAGGGGAGCACTGAAGCTTTCTTT	CASSSQGSTEAFF